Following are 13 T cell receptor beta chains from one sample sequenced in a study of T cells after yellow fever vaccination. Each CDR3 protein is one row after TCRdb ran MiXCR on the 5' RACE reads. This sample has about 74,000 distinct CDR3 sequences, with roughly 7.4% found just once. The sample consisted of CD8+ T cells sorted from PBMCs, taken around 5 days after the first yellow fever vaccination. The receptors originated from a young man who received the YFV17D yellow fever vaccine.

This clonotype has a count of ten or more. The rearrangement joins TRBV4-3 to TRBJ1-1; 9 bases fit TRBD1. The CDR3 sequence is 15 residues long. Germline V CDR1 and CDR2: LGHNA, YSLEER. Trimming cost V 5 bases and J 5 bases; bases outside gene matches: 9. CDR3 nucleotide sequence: TGCGCCAGCAGCAATTTGGGACAGGGTACGACTGAAGCTTTCTTT. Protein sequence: CASSNLGQGTTEAFF.

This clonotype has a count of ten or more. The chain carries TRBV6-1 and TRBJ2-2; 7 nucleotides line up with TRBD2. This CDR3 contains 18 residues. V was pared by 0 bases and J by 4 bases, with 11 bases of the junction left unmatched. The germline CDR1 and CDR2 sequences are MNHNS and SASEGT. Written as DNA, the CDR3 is TGTGCCAGCAGTGAAGCTCCCGTACTGGCGGGGGTCACCGGGGAGCTGTTTTTT. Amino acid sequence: CASSEAPVLAGVTGELFF.

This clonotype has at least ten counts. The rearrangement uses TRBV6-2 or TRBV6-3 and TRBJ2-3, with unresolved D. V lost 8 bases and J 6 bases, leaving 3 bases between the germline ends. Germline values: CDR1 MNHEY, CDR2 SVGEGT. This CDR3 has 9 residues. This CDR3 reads CASGDTQYF. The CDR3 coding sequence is TGTGCCAGCGGGGATACGCAGTATTTT.

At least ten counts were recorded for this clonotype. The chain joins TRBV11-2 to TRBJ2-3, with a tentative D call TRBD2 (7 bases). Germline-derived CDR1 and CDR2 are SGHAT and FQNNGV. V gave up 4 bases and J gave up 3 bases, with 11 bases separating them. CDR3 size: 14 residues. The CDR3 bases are TGTGCCAGCAGCTCGGGGGGCTTAACAGATACGCAGTATTTT. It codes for CASSSGGLTDTQYF.

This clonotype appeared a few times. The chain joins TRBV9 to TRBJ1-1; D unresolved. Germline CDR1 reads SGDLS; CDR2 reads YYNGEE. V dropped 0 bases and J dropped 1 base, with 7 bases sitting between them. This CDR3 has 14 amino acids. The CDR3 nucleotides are TGTGCCAGCAGCGTAGCGGCGGGGAACACTGAAGCTTTCTTT. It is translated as CASSVAAGNTEAFF.

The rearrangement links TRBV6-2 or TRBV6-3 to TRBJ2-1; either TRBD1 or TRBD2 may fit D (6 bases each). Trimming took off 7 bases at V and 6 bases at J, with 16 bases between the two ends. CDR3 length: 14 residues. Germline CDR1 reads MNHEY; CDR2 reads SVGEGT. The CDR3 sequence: CASTRWGAFNEQFF. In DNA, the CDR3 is TGTGCCAGCACCCGGTGGGGGGCCTTCAATGAGCAGTTCTTC.

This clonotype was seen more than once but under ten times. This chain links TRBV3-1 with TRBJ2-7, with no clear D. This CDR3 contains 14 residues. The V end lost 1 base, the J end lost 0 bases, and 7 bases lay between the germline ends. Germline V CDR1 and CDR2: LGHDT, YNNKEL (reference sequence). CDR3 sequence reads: CASSQGVSSYEQYV. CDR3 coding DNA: TGTGCCAGCAGCCAAGGTGTGTCCTCCTACGAGCAGTACGTC.

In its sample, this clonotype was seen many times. CDR3 region: CASSGTGDTGELFF. The CDR3 DNA is TGTGCCAGCAGTGGGACAGGGGACACCGGGGAGCTGTTTTTT. V usage is TRBV25-1 and J usage is TRBJ2-2; TRBD1 aligns across 9 bases. Germline V gene sequence: CDR1 MGHDK, CDR2 SYGVNS. After removal of 4 bases from V and 3 bases from J, the junction contained 0 bases not matched to a gene. This CDR3 region has 14 residues.

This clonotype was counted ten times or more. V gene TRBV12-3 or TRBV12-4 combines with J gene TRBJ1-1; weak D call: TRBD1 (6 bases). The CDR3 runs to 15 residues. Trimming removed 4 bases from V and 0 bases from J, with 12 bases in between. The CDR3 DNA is TGTGCCAGCAGTTCGGACAGCGTGATGAACACTGAAGCTTTCTTT. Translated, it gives CASSSDSVMNTEAFF.

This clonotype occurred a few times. CDR3 residues: CASSQITGGYSGNTIYF. In DNA form, the CDR3 reads TGCGCCAGCAGCCAAATTACAGGGGGCTACTCTGGAAACACCATATATTTT. The chain combines TRBV4-3 with TRBJ1-3; TRBD1 aligns across 9 bases. There are 17 residues in the CDR3. The V gene end was trimmed by 2 bases and the J gene end by 0 bases; junction bases not matched to a gene: 5. Germline V lookup: CDR1 LGHNA, CDR2 YSLEER.

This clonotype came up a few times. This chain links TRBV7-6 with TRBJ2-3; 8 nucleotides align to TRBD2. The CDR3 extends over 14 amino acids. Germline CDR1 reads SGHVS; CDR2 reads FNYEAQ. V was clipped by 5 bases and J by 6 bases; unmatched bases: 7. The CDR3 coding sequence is TGTGCCAGCAGCACCGGACTAGCCTCGGATACGCAGTATTTT. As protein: CASSTGLASDTQYF.

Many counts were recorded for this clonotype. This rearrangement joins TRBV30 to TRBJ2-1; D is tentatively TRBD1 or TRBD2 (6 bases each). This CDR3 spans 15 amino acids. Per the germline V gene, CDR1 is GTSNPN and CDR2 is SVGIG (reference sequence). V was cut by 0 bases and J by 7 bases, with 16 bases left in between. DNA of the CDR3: TGTGCCTGGAGTGTACCCGAGGGGGAGGTGAATGAGCAGTTCTTC. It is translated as CAWSVPEGEVNEQFF.

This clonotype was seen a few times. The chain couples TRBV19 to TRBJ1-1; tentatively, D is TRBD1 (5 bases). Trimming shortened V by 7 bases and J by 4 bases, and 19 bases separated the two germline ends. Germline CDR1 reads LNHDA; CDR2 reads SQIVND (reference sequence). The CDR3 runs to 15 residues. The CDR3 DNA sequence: TGTGCCAGTAACCGGGACGGCGGAGGGATCACTGAAGCTTTCTTT. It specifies CASNRDGGGITEAFF. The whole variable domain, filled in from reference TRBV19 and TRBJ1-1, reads DGGITQSPKYLFRKEGQNVTLSCEQNLNHDAMYWYRQDPGQGLRLIYYSQIVNDFQKGDIAEGYSVSREKKESFPLTVTSAQKNPTAFYLCASNRDGGGITEAFFGQGTRLTVV.